Listed here are 17 T cell receptor beta chains from one sample, sequenced in a study of T-cell reconstitution after alpha-beta-depleted transplantation in children. Library preparation (for TCRbeta) was performed with unique molecular identifiers. TCRdb reanalysed the PCR reads using MiXCR and keeps one entry per CDR3 protein. Of about 22,000 distinct CDR3 sequences listed, about a tenth are singletons. The input for sequencing was PBMCs from the stem cell graft donor, taken from the stem cell graft. These TCRs come from a human donor who donated a stem cell graft to a child with chronic granulomatous disease.

This clonotype appeared many times. The chain joins TRBV14 to TRBJ2-7; TRBD1 agrees at 9 bases. CDR1 is SGHDN, CDR2 FVKESK, per germline. J lost 6 bases, V lost 5 bases, and 8 bases had no gene match. The CDR3 consists of 14 residues. The CDR3 DNA is TGTGCCAGCAGCAAGGACAGGGGACGACTCGAGCAGTACTTC. Its translation is CASSKDRGRLEQYF.

This clonotype occurred many times. This chain connects TRBV20-1 to TRBJ1-2; no reliable D call. The CDR3 totals 14 residues. The V gene lost 5 bases and the J gene lost 3 bases, with 16 bases spanning the gap. CDR1 DFQATT and CDR2 SNEGSKA come from the germline V gene (reference sequence). The CDR3 loop is CSASRTAVDYGYTF. The CDR3 DNA follows: TGCAGTGCTTCGAGGACTGCCGTGGACTATGGCTACACCTTC.

This clonotype was seen at least ten times. This chain links TRBV29-1 with TRBJ1-1, with D possibly matching TRBD1 (5 bases). V lost 3 bases, J lost 3 bases, and 5 bases lay in between. Germline loops: CDR1 SQVTM, CDR2 ANQGSEA. The CDR3 has 11 amino acids. DNA of the CDR3: TGCAGCGTTGACAGGGACACTGAAGCTTTCTTT. Translated: CSVDRDTEAFF.

This clonotype was detected ten times or more. The gene calls are TRBV20-1 and TRBJ2-5; TRBD1 agrees at 7 bases. The CDR3 loop spans 14 amino acids. Per germline, CDR1 DFQATT and CDR2 SNEGSKA (reference sequence). V was clipped by 5 bases and J by 5 bases; unmatched bases: 11. Here the CDR3 DNA reads TGCAGTGCTGGAAACGGGATACAGGGGGAGACCCAGTACTTC. It is translated as CSAGNGIQGETQYF.

This clonotype has a count of ten or more. The rearrangement uses TRBV20-1 and TRBJ2-1; 14 bases map to TRBD2. Trimming took 0 bases from V and 7 from J; bases not matched to a gene: 8. The CDR3 covers 17 residues. CDR1 DFQATT and CDR2 SNEGSKA come from the germline V gene (reference sequence). The DNA for the CDR3 is TGCAGTGCTAGAGATGGGGGACTAGCGGGAGTAGGTAATGAGCAGTTCTTC. Translated, it gives CSARDGGLAGVGNEQFF.

This clonotype has a count of ten or more. The V call is TRBV20-1, the J call TRBJ2-3; TRBD2 aligns across 13 bases. V was pared by 6 bases and J by 2 bases, with 5 bases of the junction left unmatched. Looked up from germline, CDR1 is DFQATT and CDR2 is SNEGSKA (reference sequence). This CDR3 has 15 residues. The CDR3 nucleotides read TGCAGTGCAACGGGACTAGCGGGGACCACAGATACGCAGTATTTT. Translation gives CSATGLAGTTDTQYF.

This clonotype was counted many times. The chain is built from TRBV7-2 and TRBJ2-3, with D perhaps given as TRBD1 or TRBD2 (5 bases each). Trimming stripped 2 bases from V and 4 bases from J, with 16 bases between. CDR3 size: 16 residues. Germline loops: CDR1 SGHTA, CDR2 FQGNSA. Here the CDR3 reads CASSLKDLLGADTQYF. The CDR3 coding sequence is TGTGCCAGCAGCTTAAAGGACCTGTTGGGGGCAGATACGCAGTATTTT.

This clonotype has ten or more counts. The chain recombines TRBV4-3 with TRBJ2-1; D might be TRBD1 or TRBD2, each matching 5 bases. V gave up 0 bases and J gave up 5 bases, with 14 bases separating them. This CDR3 contains 16 residues. Germline-derived CDR1 and CDR2 are LGHNA and YSLEER. CDR3 in amino acids: CASSQDLRGWNNEQFF. In DNA form, the CDR3 reads TGCGCCAGCAGCCAAGATCTACGGGGCTGGAACAATGAGCAGTTCTTC.

This clonotype occurred a few times. This rearrangement joins TRBV29-1 to TRBJ2-1; D might be TRBD1 or TRBD2, each matching 5 bases. Between the trimmed V and J ends, which lost 6 bases and 3 bases, there was a span of 12 bases. CDR3 size: 13 residues. Looked up from germline, CDR1 is SQVTM and CDR2 is ANQGSEA. Here the CDR3 reads CSVRLGDYNEQFF. The CDR3 coding sequence is TGCAGCGTACGGCTGGGGGACTACAATGAGCAGTTCTTC.

This clonotype was counted many times. The CDR3 region has the DNA TGTGCCAGCAGCTTTTGGAAGCTTTCTGCAACTAATGAAAAACTGTTTTTT. Translation: CASSFWKLSATNEKLFF. The chain has TRBV7-8 and TRBJ1-4; D is unclear. Germline values: CDR1 SGHVS, CDR2 FQNEAQ. The CDR3 length is 17 residues. The ends were cut back, 3 bases at V and 0 bases at J, with 14 bases in the middle.

This clonotype was counted many times. This rearrangement joins TRBV6-5 to TRBJ2-1, with no clear D. Trimming took off 5 bases at V and 3 bases at J, with 20 bases between the two ends. The length of the CDR3 is 17 residues. The germline V gene has CDR1 MNHEY and CDR2 SVGAGI. DNA of the CDR3: TGTGCCAGCAGTCGACTTGACGCCCGGGCGGTCTACAATGAGCAGTTCTTC. Protein sequence: CASSRLDARAVYNEQFF.

There are many counts of this clonotype. The rearrangement links TRBV7-8 to TRBJ2-2; 8 positions match TRBD1. J was trimmed by 0 bases and V by 5 bases; bases with no gene match: 11. This CDR3 is 18 amino acids long. CDR1 is SGHVS, CDR2 FQNEAQ, per germline. CDR3 residues: CASSALGQAYSNTGELFF. The DNA for the CDR3 is TGTGCCAGCAGCGCTTTGGGACAGGCATATTCGAACACCGGGGAGCTGTTTTTT.

There are many counts of this clonotype. The chain joins TRBV30 to TRBJ2-2; unclear D gene. The length of the CDR3 is 10 residues. Germline V gene sequence: CDR1 GTSNPN, CDR2 SVGIG (reference sequence). Trimming cost V 6 bases and J 5 bases, with 4 bases left between them. CDR3 amino acids: CACGTGELFF. The CDR3 bases are TGTGCCTGCGGGACCGGGGAGCTGTTTTTT. Full variable domain (rest looked up from reference TRBV30 and TRBJ2-2): SQTIHQWPATLVQPVGSPLSLECTVEGTSNPNLYWYRQAAGRGLQLLFYSVGIGQISSEVPQNLSASRPQDRQFILSSKKLLLSDSGFYLCACGTGELFFGEGSRLTVL.

Many counts were recorded for this clonotype. The chain carries TRBV19 and TRBJ1-1; D may be TRBD1 (6 bases). The CDR3 is made up of 15 amino acids. Trimming left V 3 bases short and J 1 base short, with 12 bases between. Germline lookup yields CDR1 LNHDA and CDR2 SQIVND (reference sequence). CDR3: CASSMGGRRNTEAFF. CDR3 DNA sequence: TGTGCCAGTAGTATGGGGGGCAGGAGGAACACTGAAGCTTTCTTT.

This clonotype occurred many times. This chain connects TRBV20-1 to TRBJ2-1; no clear D gene. This CDR3 region has 10 residues. Germline V CDR1 and CDR2: DFQATT, SNEGSKA (reference sequence). Trimming took off 3 bases at V and 8 bases at J, with 5 bases between the two ends. CDR3 region: CSASDHEQFF. The CDR3 nucleotides are TGCAGTGCTAGCGACCATGAGCAGTTCTTC.

In this sample, this clonotype turned up many times. The V and J genes are TRBV18 and TRBJ2-7; 8 bases line up with TRBD1. CDR3 length: 15 residues. Germline V lookup: CDR1 KGHSH, CDR2 LQKENI. J was trimmed by 2 bases and V by 4 bases; bases with no gene match: 7. CDR3: CASSQTARGPYEQYF. As DNA, the CDR3 is TGTGCCAGCTCACAAACAGCCAGGGGGCCCTACGAGCAGTACTTC. Supplemented by reference TRBV18 and TRBJ2-7, the full variable domain reads NAGVMQNPRHLVRRRGQEARLRCSPMKGHSHVYWYRQLPEEGLKFMVYLQKENIIDESGMPKERFSAEFPKEGPSILRIQQVVRGDSAAYFCASSQTARGPYEQYFGPGTRLTVT.

In its sample, this clonotype was seen many times. The rearrangement links TRBV12-3 or TRBV12-4 to TRBJ1-1; no definite D call. This CDR3 is 14 amino acids long. Trimming removed 7 bases at V and 1 base at J, with 13 bases between. CDR3 amino acids: CASKSGEPNTEAFF. DNA for the CDR3: TGTGCCAGCAAATCTGGGGAGCCGAACACTGAAGCTTTCTTT.